The 4 T cell receptor beta chains below were found in one sample sequenced in a study of cytomegalovirus exposure and HLA in healthy donors. Primers: 60 Vbeta forward and 13 Jbeta reverse. TCRdb's copy holds only in-frame clones and misses some; the assay was immunoSEQ multiplex PCR. The sample has about 100,000 clones; less than 90% are singletons. Input material: PBMCs. Receptor source: a man aged 40-49 years in good health and CMV-seronegative.

J is TRBJ1-2 and V is TRBV6-6; 11 bases match TRBD1. The CDR3 is 14 residues long. The V and J ends lost 5 bases and 4 bases, in that order; junction bases with no gene match: 3. From germline, CDR1 is MNHNY and CDR2 SVGAGI (reference sequence). CDR3 bases: TGTGCCAGCAGTCCCGGGACAGGGGGCTATGGCTACACCTTC. Its protein product is CASSPGTGGYGYTF.

This clone has only a few counts. The chain recombines TRBV6-1 with TRBJ2-1; unclear D gene. This CDR3 is built from 15 residues. Trimming stripped 7 bases from V and 7 bases from J, with 20 bases between. CDR1 is MNHNS and CDR2 is SASEGT in the germline V gene. CDR3 nucleotides: TGTGCCAGCACCCAGCTCGTGGGCCTGACGAATGAGCAGTTCTTC. Translated, it gives CASTQLVGLTNEQFF.

The rearrangement links TRBV18 to TRBJ2-7; D is unresolved. Trimming took 3 bases from V and 2 from J, leaving 8 bases between them. CDR1 and CDR2 (germline): KGHSH, LQKENI. The CDR3 contains 13 residues. CDR3: CASSPPMAYEQYF. CDR3 DNA sequence: TGTGCCAGCTCACCCCCTATGGCCTACGAGCAGTACTTC.

This chain uses TRBV25-1 with TRBJ2-7, with TRBD1 identical over 7 bases. Germline V lookup: CDR1 MGHDK, CDR2 SYGVNS. The junction had 3 bases not matched to a gene; V was cut back by 4 bases and J by 0 bases. The CDR3 contains 14 residues. The CDR3: CASSGGQISYEQYF. CDR3 DNA: TGTGCCAGCAGTGGGGGACAGATCTCCTACGAGCAGTACTTC.